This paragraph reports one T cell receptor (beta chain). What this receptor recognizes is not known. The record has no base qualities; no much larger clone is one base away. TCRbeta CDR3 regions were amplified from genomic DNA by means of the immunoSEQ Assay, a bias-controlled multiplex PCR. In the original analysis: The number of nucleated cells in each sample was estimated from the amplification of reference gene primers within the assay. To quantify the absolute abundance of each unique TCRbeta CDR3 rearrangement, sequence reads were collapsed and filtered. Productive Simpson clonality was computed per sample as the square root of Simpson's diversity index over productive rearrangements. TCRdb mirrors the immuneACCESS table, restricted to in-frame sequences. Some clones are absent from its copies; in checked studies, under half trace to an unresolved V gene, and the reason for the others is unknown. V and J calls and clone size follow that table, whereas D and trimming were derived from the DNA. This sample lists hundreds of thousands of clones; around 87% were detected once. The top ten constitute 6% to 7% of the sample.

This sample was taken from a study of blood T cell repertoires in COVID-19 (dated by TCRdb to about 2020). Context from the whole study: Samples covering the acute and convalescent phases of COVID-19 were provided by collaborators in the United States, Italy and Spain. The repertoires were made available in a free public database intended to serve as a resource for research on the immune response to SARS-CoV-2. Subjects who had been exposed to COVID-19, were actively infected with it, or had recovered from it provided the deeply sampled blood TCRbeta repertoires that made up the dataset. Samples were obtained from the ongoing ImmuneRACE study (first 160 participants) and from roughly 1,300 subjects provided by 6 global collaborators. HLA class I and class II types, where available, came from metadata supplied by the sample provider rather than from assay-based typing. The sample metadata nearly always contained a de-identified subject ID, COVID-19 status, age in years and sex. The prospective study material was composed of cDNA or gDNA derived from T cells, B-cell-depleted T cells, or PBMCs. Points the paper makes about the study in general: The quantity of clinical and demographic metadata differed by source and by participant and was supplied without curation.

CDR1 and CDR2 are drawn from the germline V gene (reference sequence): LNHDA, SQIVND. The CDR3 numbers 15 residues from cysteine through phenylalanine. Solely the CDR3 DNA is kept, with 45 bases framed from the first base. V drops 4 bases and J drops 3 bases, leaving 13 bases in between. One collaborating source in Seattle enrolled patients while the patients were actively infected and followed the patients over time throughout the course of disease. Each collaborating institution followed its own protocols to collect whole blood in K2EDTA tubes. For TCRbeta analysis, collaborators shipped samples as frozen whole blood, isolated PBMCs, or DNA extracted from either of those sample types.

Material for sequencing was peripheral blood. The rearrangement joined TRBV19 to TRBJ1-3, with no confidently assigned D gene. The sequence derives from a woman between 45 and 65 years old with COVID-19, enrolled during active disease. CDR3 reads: CASSKGAGGGNTIYF. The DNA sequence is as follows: TGTGCCAGTAGTAAAGGAGCCGGTGGTGGAAACACCATATATTTT.